This is a list of T cell receptor beta chains from one sample in a study of memory CD8 T cells in hepatitis C reinfection. The protocol was immunoSEQ multiplex PCR, while the TCRdb copy is restricted to in-frame clones and leaves out a portion. Of approximately 46,000 clones listed, 89% are singletons. The source material was naive CD8+ T cells sorted from blood. These receptor sequences come from a man younger than 35 with hepatitis C virus infection. CDR3s leave out the opening cysteine and the closing phenylalanine or tryptophan. Each record gives: J gene, CDR3 length, V gene, CDR3 protein.

>TRBJ2-5|14|TRBV9
ASSPQQGSGRETQY
>TRBJ1-2|11|TRBV2
ASSNTGRGGYT
>TRBJ2-4|16|TRBV5-1
ASSFWPRQSWAKNIQY
>TRBJ2-7|13|TRBV4-1
ASSQDPGLASEQY
>TRBJ2-1|13|TRBV5-5
ASSPVPQGNNEQF
>TRBJ2-7|12|TRBV5-1
ASSKDRSSYEQY
>TRBJ2-7|12|TRBV7-9
ASSGEQGSYEQY
>TRBJ1-3|13|TRBV6-5
ASSYSRGLGNTIY
>TRBJ1-4|16|TRBV27
ASSLQTGIGGTNEKLF
>TRBJ2-6|15|TRBV5-1
ASQALTLASGANVLT
>TRBJ1-6|13|TRBV7-6
ASSSRDRDNSPLH
>TRBJ2-7|13|TRBV7-9
ASSQPTSGSYEQY
>.|11|TRBV4-1
ASSQARAYEQY
>TRBJ2-2|12|TRBV29-1
SVVDSLNTGELF
>TRBJ1-6|12|TRBV12-5
ASGLGQGTSPLH
>TRBJ2-3|12|TRBV10-2
ASKSLFSTDTQY
>TRBJ2-2|14|TRBV9
ASSVVDSPNTGELF
>TRBJ2-7|12|TRBV6-5
ASSPTDGYDVQY
>TRBJ2-7|12|TRBV28
ASSLGQGGYEQY
>TRBJ1-2|11|TRBV19
AGSMGGSYGYT
>TRBJ2-5|15|TRBV4-1
ASSLSGNGQGGETQY
>TRBJ2-3|13|TRBV19
ASSWGGRSTDTQY
>TRBJ2-2|13|TRBV18
ASSPLGLKTGELF
>TRBJ1-2|11|TRBV2
ASSEGGGYGYT
>TRBJ1-1|12|TRBV5-1
ASSSRDSNTEAF
>TRBJ1-5|12|TRBV9
ASSPTDSPQPQH
>TRBJ1-2|10|TRBV6-1
ASSTVAYGYT
>TRBJ1-1|11|TRBV7-2
ASSLVRDWWAF
>TRBJ2-2|11|TRBV19
ASTRGFTGELF
>TRBJ1-2|12|TRBV7-9
ASSSYDSIYGYT
>TRBJ1-6|12|TRBV19
ASSIPGSNSPLH
>TRBJ2-2|11|TRBV29-1
SVTSDSTGELF
>TRBJ2-7|12|TRBV5-8
ASSALGDSYEQY
>TRBJ2-5|8|TRBV9
ASRSETQY
>TRBJ2-2|9|TRBV11-2
ASSLAGELF
>TRBJ2-5|12|TRBV11-2
ASRGQGPSETQY
>TRBJ2-2|12|TRBV30
AWSLDTLTGELF
>TRBJ2-7|11|TRBV28
ASRPGTAYEQY
>TRBJ1-1|11|TRBV11-2
ASRFEANTEAF
>TRBJ2-5|13|TRBV4-2
ASSQVEGLGETQY
>TRBJ2-5|15|TRBV14
ASSQAGGFIGGETQY
>TRBJ2-1|14|TRBV27
ASSYLTSGGAGEQF
>TRBJ1-1|14|TRBV9
ASSVAGQGATTEAF
>TRBJ1-1|14|TRBV5-1
ASSSGQGVPNTEAF